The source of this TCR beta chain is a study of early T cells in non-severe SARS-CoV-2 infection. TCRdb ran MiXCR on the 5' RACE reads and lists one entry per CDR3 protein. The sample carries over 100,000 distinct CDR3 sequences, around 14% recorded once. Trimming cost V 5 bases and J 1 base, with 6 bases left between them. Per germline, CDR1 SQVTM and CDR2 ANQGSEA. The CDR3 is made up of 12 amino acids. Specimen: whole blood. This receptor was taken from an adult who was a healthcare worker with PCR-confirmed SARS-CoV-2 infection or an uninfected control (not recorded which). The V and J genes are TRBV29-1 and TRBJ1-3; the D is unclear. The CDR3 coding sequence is TGCAGCGTTTCTGGATCTGGAAACACCATATATTTT. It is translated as CSVSGSGNTIYF.